This T cell receptor (beta chain) was sequenced during a study of blood T cell repertoires in COVID-19 (dated by TCRdb to the early 2020s). Background for the entire study: Samples covering the acute and convalescent phases of COVID-19 were provided by collaborators in the United States, Italy and Spain. The samples were drawn from two sources: the first 160 participants of the ongoing ImmuneRACE study, and some 1,300 subjects contributed by 6 global collaborators. The prospective study material was composed of cDNA or gDNA derived from T cells, B-cell-depleted T cells, or PBMCs. Where available, HLA class I and class II types were obtained from metadata supplied by the sample provider rather than from assay-based typing. Nearly every sample came with metadata listing a de-identified subject ID, COVID-19 status, age in years and sex. The repertoires were released in a freely available public database intended as a resource for research on the immune response to SARS-CoV-2. The dataset comprised deeply sampled blood TCRbeta repertoires from subjects exposed to, actively infected with, or recovered from COVID-19.

TCRbeta CDR3 regions were amplified from genomic DNA by means of the immunoSEQ Assay, a bias-controlled multiplex PCR. The authors processed their data as follows. The number of nucleated cells in each sample was estimated by amplification of reference gene primers within the assay. Sequence reads were collapsed and filtered to measure the absolute abundance of every unique TCRbeta CDR3 rearrangement. For each sample, productive Simpson clonality was calculated by taking the square root of Simpson's diversity index across productive rearrangements. TCRdb carries this immuneACCESS record with in-frame sequences only. Its versions omit some clonotypes, under half of them owing to an unresolved V gene in the studies checked, with the rest unexplained. V and J calls and clone size are given by that table; D and trimming were obtained from the DNA. For this sample the table gives about 59,000 clones, of which 70% to 80% were detected only once. The ten largest clones capture 10% to 15% of the sample.

Broader findings and caveats from the paper: How much clinical and demographic metadata was included differed by source and by participant, and the metadata was provided uncurated.

About this clone: The antigen it binds to is not known. No base quality information exists; no much larger clone differs at one position.

V is trimmed back by 2 bases and J by 3 bases, and the junction contains 5 bases that no gene match accounts for. Including cysteine and phenylalanine, the CDR3 has 14 amino acids. This entry keeps only the CDR3 DNA: 42 bases, framed from base 1. CDR1 and CDR2 were assigned from the germline V gene as SGHDT and YYEEEE. The collaborating institutions used their own protocols to collect whole blood in K2EDTA tubes. For TCRbeta analysis, collaborators shipped samples in one of three forms: frozen whole blood, isolated PBMCs, or DNA extracted from either of those sample types. The sample comprised peripheral blood. This chain is built from TRBV5-6 and TRBJ2-7; TRBD1 fits 7 bases in the junction. The clonotype was recovered from a man older than 75 with acute or convalescent COVID-19. The CDR3 sequence is CASSFRDRGYEQYF. DNA sequence: TGTGCCAGCAGCTTCAGGGACAGAGGCTACGAGCAGTACTTC.